Here is one T cell receptor (beta chain) with its context. What it binds is not known. The germline V gene encodes CDR1 GTSNPN and CDR2 SVGIG (reference sequence). V was shortened by 0 bases and J by 7 bases, with 8 bases between the two germline ends. The CDR3 totals 12 residues. This specimen comes from a study of T cells after posttransplantation cyclophosphamide. The study's findings and limits: Recipient CMV seropositivity and CMV reactivation strongly tracked TRB clonality. Donor CD8+ memory clones often dominated recipient blood repertoires at later times.

A marrow graft followed busulfan-fludarabine conditioning, with cyclophosphamide on days +3 and +4. Here immunoSEQ multiplex PCR was the method, and the copy in TCRdb shows in-frame clones only, minus some. The table lists about 43,000 clones, 90% of them singletons. This sequence was found in a male patient aged 55 to 70 who received an allogeneic stem cell transplant from a related donor and was CMV-positive. The graft donor may have given rise to some T cells. This material consisted of PBMCs, taken less than 70 days after allogeneic stem cell transplant with posttransplant cyclophosphamide. This chain uses TRBV30 with TRBJ2-3; possibly TRBD2 for D (5 bases). The CDR3 nucleotides read TGTGCCTGGAGTGTACGGGGAAATACGCAGTATTTT. Translating it yields CAWSVRGNTQYF.